Given below is one T cell receptor (beta chain) in context. This clonotype appeared a few times. No antigen is known for it. No base-level quality is on record; no much larger clone is a single base apart. These data belong to a study of post-analysis software for immune sequencing data (dated by TCRdb to 2015 to 2017). A note on the overall study: Relapsing-remitting, secondary progressive and progressive-relapsing multiple sclerosis were recorded as disease courses, and subtype annotation was lacking for some patients. A subset of samples was prepared in parallel using single-end sample barcoding, then pooled and co-amplified after Illumina adapter ligation. The patient repertoires were compared against around 11 previously published healthy control repertoires obtained from donors aged roughly 6 to 26 years. General findings and caveats noted by the study authors: Direct clustering with F measure revealed strong co-clustering of samples prepared in the same batch, which led to a batch-effect correction. Four to six TRBV segments, including TRBV5-6, TRBV5-1 and TRBV20-1, were significantly more frequent in patients than controls. The multiple sclerosis patient group was slightly younger than the control group. Normalized Chao1 diversity was significantly lower in multiple sclerosis patients than controls, suggesting substantial peripheral T-cell clonal expansion.

The library was prepared using PCR. Sequencing took place on an Illumina HiSeq 2500. To reduce PCR and sequencing biases, unique molecular identifiers were incorporated into the TCR beta cDNA libraries. Roughly 0.5 million cDNA molecules were obtained per 1 to 10 million input T cells, so each molecule approximated one T cell. The patient libraries were prepared and sequenced using the same protocol as the earlier healthy control dataset. Samples belonging to the same batch were prepared together, multiplexed and sequenced on a shared HiSeq lane. The original pipeline was this. MIGEC handled the raw barcoded reads, throwing out single-read molecular identifier groups before consensus assembly and CDR3 extraction. Clonotype tables were post-analysed with VDJtools, normalizing diversity by down-sampling all datasets to the smallest sample size. Repertoire overlap clustering matched CDR3 amino acid but not nucleotide sequences to correct batch-related cross-sample contamination. TCRdb handled the public reads itself, with Q25 trimming in fastp and clone calling in MiXCR, and kept productive beta chains. Every entry covers one CDR3 protein and lists the most common genes and DNA from its rows. In this record, the V and J calls reflect TCRdb's handling and not the investigators' own analysis. The table for this sample lists some 450,000 distinct CDR3 sequences; around 40% of them were counted only once. The ten largest make up roughly 12% of the sample.

From the germline V gene, CDR1 is MDHEN and CDR2 is SYDVKM. The cysteine opens and the phenylalanine closes a CDR3 of 15 amino acids. Of all the DNA, just the CDR3 is kept, 45 bases in frame from base 1. At the junction V is shortened by 1 base and J by 6 bases, with 13 bases in between. TCR beta repertoires were profiled from peripheral blood of roughly 13 young patients with multiple sclerosis to demonstrate the VDJtools post-analysis software. The patients with multiple sclerosis were children and adolescents between roughly 6 and 15 years of age. The sample consisted of blood. The TCR comes from a girl aged 10 to 17 with multiple sclerosis. Recombination linked TRBV28 to TRBJ2-1, with TRBD2 tentatively as D gene (6 bases match). The DNA sequence is as follows: TGTGCCAGCAGTTTATCTAAAGCGGGCCGCAATGAGCAGTTCTTC. This codes for CASSLSKAGRNEQFF.